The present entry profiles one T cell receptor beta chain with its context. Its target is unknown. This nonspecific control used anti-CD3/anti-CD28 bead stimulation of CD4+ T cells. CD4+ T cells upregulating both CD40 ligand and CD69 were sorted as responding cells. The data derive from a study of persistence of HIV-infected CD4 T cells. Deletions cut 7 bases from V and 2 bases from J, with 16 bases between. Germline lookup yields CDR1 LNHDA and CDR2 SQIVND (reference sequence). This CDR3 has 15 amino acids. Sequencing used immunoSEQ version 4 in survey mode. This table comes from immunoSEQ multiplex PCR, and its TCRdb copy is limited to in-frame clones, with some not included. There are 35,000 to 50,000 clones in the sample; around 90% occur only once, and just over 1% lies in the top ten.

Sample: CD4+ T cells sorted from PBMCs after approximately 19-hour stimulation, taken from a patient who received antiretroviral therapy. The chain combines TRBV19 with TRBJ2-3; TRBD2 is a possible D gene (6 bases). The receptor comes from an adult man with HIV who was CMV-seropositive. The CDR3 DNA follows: TGTGCCAGTACGGGATCGGGGGTTGCCACAGATACGCAGTATTTT. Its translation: CASTGSGVATDTQYF.